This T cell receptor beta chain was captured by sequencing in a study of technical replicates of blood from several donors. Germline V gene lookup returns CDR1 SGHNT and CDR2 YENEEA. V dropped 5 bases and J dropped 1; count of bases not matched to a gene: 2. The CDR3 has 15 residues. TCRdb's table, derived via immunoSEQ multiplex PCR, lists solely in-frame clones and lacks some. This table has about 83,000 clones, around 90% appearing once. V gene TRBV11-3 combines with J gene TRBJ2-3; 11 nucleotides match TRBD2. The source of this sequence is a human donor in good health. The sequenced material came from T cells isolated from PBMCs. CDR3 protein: CASSKTSGGTDTQYF. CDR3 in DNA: TGTGCCAGCAGCAAGACTAGCGGGGGCACAGATACGCAGTATTTT.